This TCR beta chain was obtained from a study of control samples from healthy donors and cancer patients (dated by TCRdb to the early 2020s). Trimmed from V: 5 bases; trimmed from J: 3 bases; junction bases lacking a gene match: 7. Counted from cysteine to phenylalanine, this CDR3 has 15 amino acids. Only CDR3 DNA is held: 45 bases, read in frame from base 1. The germline V gene gives CDR1 as MNHEY and CDR2 as SVGAGI. Library creation used the immunoSEQ multiplex PCR assay. In its TCRdb copy, this immuneACCESS table keeps in-frame sequences only and misses some clones. Where compared with another copy, unresolved V genes explain less than half of these, and the others have no known cause. Counted in this sample were about 140,000 clones; roughly nine tenths of them appeared once. Roughly 9% of the sample is held by the ten biggest clonotypes. In the case of this clone: The target of this receptor is not known. Base qualities were left out, and no much larger clone turns up one base away.

The chain joins TRBV6-5 to TRBJ2-7; 10 central bases correspond to TRBD2. The sequence was obtained from a woman aged 30 to 39 in good health. Material: blood. The DNA reads TGTGCCAGCAGTCCTAGCGGGAGCCTTCACTACGAGCAGTACTTC. Translated, this is CASSPSGSLHYEQYF.